Given below is one T cell receptor beta chain in context. The data are from a study of early T cells in non-severe SARS-CoV-2 infection. Study as a whole: Sequencing input comprised bulk RNA from unsorted whole blood; chain pairing was not available.

V gave up 0 bases and J gave up 5 bases; unmatched junction bases: 5. Per the germline V gene, CDR1 is SGDLS and CDR2 is YYNGEE. The CDR3 is 14 residues long. Individual cDNA molecules carried attached unique molecular identifiers. Using its own MiXCR run on the 5' RACE reads, TCRdb lists one record per CDR3 protein. The data show more than 80,000 distinct CDR3 sequences, around 14% seen once. The V and J genes are TRBV9 and TRBJ2-7; 7 bases are a match to TRBD2. The specimen was whole blood. This receptor was obtained from an adult who was a healthcare worker with PCR-confirmed SARS-CoV-2 infection or an uninfected control (not recorded which). This CDR3 is CASSVDYTSDEQYF. CDR3 DNA sequence: TGTGCCAGCAGCGTAGACTACACTAGCGACGAGCAGTACTTC.